This TCR beta chain was recovered during a study of molecular identifiers for immune sequencing clone quantification. Study-level background: Replicates split RNA from around 18,000 or 91,000 naive CD8 cells five ways, and the researchers sequenced four portions. Study findings and constraints: Under 1% of molecules in naive cells, but over 98% of effector molecules, belonged to clones above 20 RNA copies. Highly expanded clone sizes could be underestimated through barcode sharing by identical TCR molecules.

This clonotype was seen many times. Antigen: not known. MiXCR was run by TCRdb on the PCR reads, yielding one entry per CDR3 protein. The sample has some 65,000 distinct CDR3 sequences; around 20% are singletons. Trimming took off 0 bases at V and 7 bases at J, with 10 bases between the two ends. Germline V CDR1 and CDR2: LGHNA, YSLEER. This CDR3 is 14 amino acids long. Sequencing was done on a sample of naive CD8+ T cells from blood, with Jurkat cell RNA spiked in. The subset here: FACS-sorted CD8+CD4-CCR7+CD45RA+ naive T cells. This clonotype was sampled from a human donor in good health. Some libraries in this study had Jurkat cell RNA spiked in. The J gene is TRBJ1-5, the V gene TRBV4-3; no clear D gene. CDR3 residues: CASSQDRVAQPQHF. CDR3 in DNA: TGCGCCAGCAGCCAAGATCGGGTTGCACAGCCCCAGCATTTT.